A selection of T cell receptor beta chains follows, all from one sample in a study of shared clonotypes between healthy human individuals. Clones were sequenced by immunoSEQ multiplex PCR, and TCRdb holds only the in-frame ones, with some missing. The sample carries roughly 2,000,000 clones, roughly 93% recorded once. The sequencing input was naive CD8+ T cells from PBMCs. Source of these receptors: a young man in good health. Some clones in this sample may be carry-over from other donors' samples. The CDR3 runs from the conserved cysteine through the conserved F or W. A D gene is named only where the DNA matches it firmly. Where a row states a size, it is once, few, many or the class of an expanded clone; other rows omit it.

>NA|NA|TRBJ2-4|TRBV6-1
CASRVTNGVRNIQYF
TGTGCCAGCAGGGTAACTAATGGGGTTCGAAACATTCAGTACTTC
>NA|TRBD1|TRBJ2-7|TRBV6-5
CASSYRDRANEQYF
TGTGCCAGCAGTTACCGGGACAGGGCCAACGAGCAGTACTTC
>NA|TRBD2|TRBJ2-7|TRBV27
CASRGGTSGSSYEQYF
TGTGCCAGCAGGGGGGGGACTAGCGGTAGCTCCTACGAGCAGTACTTC
>NA|TRBD2|TRBJ2-1|TRBV5-8
CASSLHSGRGYNEQFF
TGTGCCAGCAGCTTGCATAGCGGGAGAGGCTACAATGAGCAGTTCTTC
>NA|NA|TRBJ1-2|TRBV6-5
CASSYERSVGNYGYTF
TGTGCCAGCAGTTACGAAAGGTCCGTCGGTAACTATGGCTACACCTTC
>NA|NA|TRBJ1-1|TRBV5-5
CASSFHSMNTEAFF
TGTGCCAGCAGCTTCCACAGTATGAACACTGAAGCTTTCTTT
>NA|NA|TRBJ2-1|TRBV7-9
CASSPLTGLYNEQFF
TGTGCCAGCAGCCCTTTGACGGGTTTATACAATGAGCAGTTCTTC
>NA|NA|TRBJ2-7|TRBV25-1
CASATFAYEQYF
TGTGCCAGCGCGACCTTTGCCTACGAGCAGTACTTC
>NA|NA|TRBJ2-4|TRBV18
CASSPLGGRPKNIQYF
TGTGCCAGCTCACCCCTGGGCGGACGGCCAAAAAACATTCAGTACTTC
>NA|NA|TRBJ1-4|TRBV5-1
CASSDPVGPAGNEKLFF
TGCGCCAGCAGCGACCCCGTGGGACCGGCGGGTAATGAAAAACTGTTTTTT
>few|NA|TRBJ1-2|TRBV25-1
CASRPHGKGYTF
TGTGCCAGCAGACCTCATGGAAAGGGCTACACCTTC
>once|NA|TRBJ1-2|TRBV5-6
CASSLGQGFFYGYTF
TGTGCCAGCAGCTTGGGGCAGGGATTCTTCTATGGCTACACCTTC
>NA|NA|TRBJ2-1|TRBV10-3
CAISESSDEQFF
TGTGCCATCAGTGAGTCGAGCGATGAGCAGTTCTTC
>NA|NA|TRBJ1-1|TRBV2
CASRSGDSMNTEAFF
TGTGCCAGCAGGTCAGGGGATTCCATGAACACTGAAGCTTTCTTT
>NA|NA|TRBJ1-1|TRBV4-2
CASSQVVEMNTEAFF
TGTGCCAGCAGCCAAGTCGTAGAGATGAACACTGAAGCTTTCTTT
>once|TRBD2|TRBJ2-7|TRBV2
CASSEGGPSGMGSYEQYF
TGTGCCAGCAGTGAGGGGGGCCCTAGCGGGATGGGGTCCTACGAGCAGTACTTC
>NA|NA|TRBJ1-1|TRBV28
CASSLRGGGSEAFF
TGTGCCAGCAGTTTGAGGGGAGGAGGCTCTGAAGCTTTCTTT
>NA|TRBD1|TRBJ2-1|TRBV30
CAWSEGARNEQFF
TGTGCCTGGAGTGAGGGGGCAAGGAATGAGCAGTTCTTC
>NA|NA|TRBJ2-7|TRBV6-5
CASTPRGQYEQYF
TGTGCCAGCACCCCGCGAGGCCAGTACGAGCAGTACTTC
>NA|NA|TRBJ2-7|TRBV4-2
CASSLTGPAVHYEQYF
TGTGCCAGCAGCCTGACGGGCCCCGCGGTTCACTACGAGCAGTACTTC
>once|NA|TRBJ2-7|TRBV9
CASSVGGTPGEQYF
TGTGCCAGCAGCGTAGGGGGGACACCGGGCGAGCAGTACTTC
>NA|NA|TRBJ2-3|TRBV7-3
CASSLTAGPGAPDTQYF
TGTGCCAGCAGCTTAACCGCGGGCCCAGGGGCGCCAGATACGCAGTATTTT
>NA|NA|TRBJ2-1|TRBV27
CASSEGWSYNEQFF
TGTGCCAGCAGTGAGGGCTGGTCCTACAATGAGCAGTTCTTC
>NA|TRBD2|TRBJ2-1|TRBV14
CASSQPSGSSYNEQFF
TGTGCCAGCAGCCAACCAAGCGGGAGCTCCTACAATGAGCAGTTCTTC
>once|NA|TRBJ2-7|TRBV7-8
CASSPRGRGSYEQYF
TGTGCCAGCAGCCCTCGGGGGCGAGGGTCCTACGAGCAGTACTTC
>NA|NA|TRBJ2-5|TRBV7-9
CASSPRVGTETQYF
TGTGCCAGCAGCCCAAGGGTAGGGACAGAGACCCAGTACTTC
>NA|NA|TRBJ1-2|TRBV6-5
CASSYSVHYGYTF
TGTGCCAGCAGTTACTCGGTTCACTATGGCTACACCTTC
>NA|NA|TRBJ2-1|TRBV5-1
CASISDYNEQFF
TGCGCCAGCATTTCAGACTACAATGAGCAGTTCTTC
>once|NA|TRBJ1-1|TRBV27
CASSPLGLNTEAFF
TGTGCCAGCAGTCCCCTTGGGTTGAACACTGAAGCTTTCTTT